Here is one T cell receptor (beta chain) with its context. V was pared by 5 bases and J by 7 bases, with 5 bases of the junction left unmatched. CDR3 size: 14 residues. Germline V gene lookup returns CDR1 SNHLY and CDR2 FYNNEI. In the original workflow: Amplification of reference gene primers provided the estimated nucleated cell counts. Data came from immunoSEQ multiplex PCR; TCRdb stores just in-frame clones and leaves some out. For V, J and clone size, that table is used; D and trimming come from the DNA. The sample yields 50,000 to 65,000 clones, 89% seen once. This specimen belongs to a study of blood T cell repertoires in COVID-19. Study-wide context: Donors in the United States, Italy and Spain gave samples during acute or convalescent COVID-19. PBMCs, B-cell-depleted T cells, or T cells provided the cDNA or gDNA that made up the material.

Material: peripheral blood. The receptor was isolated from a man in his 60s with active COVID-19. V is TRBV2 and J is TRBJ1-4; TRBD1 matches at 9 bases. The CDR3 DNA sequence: TGTGCCAGCAGTCGACAGGGGGAAGGTGAAAAACTGTTTTTT. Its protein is CASSRQGEGEKLFF.